This T cell receptor (beta chain) was sequenced for a study of shared clonotypes between healthy human individuals. This CDR3 comprises 11 residues. The germline V gene encodes CDR1 MNHEY and CDR2 SMNVEV (reference sequence). The germline V and J ends were trimmed by 6 bases and 3 bases, with 3 bases remaining between them. Whole-study results and caveats: Exclusively blood specimens were collected; tissue repertoires likely differ.

TCRdb's table, derived via immunoSEQ multiplex PCR, lists solely in-frame clones and lacks some. The sample has fewer than 1.6 million clones; around 98.5% are singletons. All donors were Caucasian adults living in Nashville, Tennessee. As concerns this clone: Its antigen is not identified.

The sample taken for sequencing was naive CD4+ T cells sorted from blood. The subset here: CD45RA+ positively selected. This chain uses TRBV27 with TRBJ1-3; no reliable D call. This TCR was recovered from a man between 25 and 39 years old in good health. CDR3 nucleotides: TGTGCCAGCAGGGATGGAAACACCATATATTTT. It translates to CASRDGNTIYF.